This T cell receptor beta chain is drawn from a study of OX40 agonist ivuxolimab in advanced cancers. Across the whole study: The patients received ivuxolimab by intravenous route every 2 weeks at 0.01 to 10 mg/kg. Dose-escalation patients were diagnosed with hepatocellular carcinoma, melanoma, renal cell cancer or head and neck cancer. Subjects had a mean age of around 60 years, with a range of roughly 20 to 79; more than 75% were male.

Study results and caveats: CD4+ and CD8+ blood T cells expanded clonally by week 6 at 0.1 to 3.0 mg/kg.

The data were produced by immunoSEQ multiplex PCR, yet TCRdb's version contains in-frame clones alone and is incomplete. The table has approximately 91,000 clones, 65% to 90% seen once; the top ten hold approximately 2%. Concerning this clone: Its antigen is unidentified.

V shed 5 bases and J 5 bases; nucleotides not matched to a gene: 6. The V gene's germline CDR1 is SGHNT and CDR2 YYREEE (reference sequence). This CDR3 is built from 13 residues. The source material was CD4+ or CD8+ T cells sorted from blood, sampled in a trial of the OX40 agonist ivuxolimab. The chain carries TRBV5-4 and TRBJ2-5, with 7 bases lining up with TRBD2. This TCR came from an adult with an advanced solid tumor such as melanoma, head and neck, liver or kidney cancer. CDR3 nucleotides: TGTGCCAGCAGAGCGGGGTGGCAGGAGACCCAGTACTTC. This translates into CASRAGWQETQYF.